The clone carrying this TCR beta chain was detected a few times. Its antigen is unidentified. Trimming took off 2 bases at V and 3 bases at J, with 9 bases between the two ends. The CDR3 covers 13 residues. Germline CDR1 reads SGHNT; CDR2 reads YYREEE (reference sequence). Some clones are missing from TCRdb's copy, which holds only in-frame ones; the method was immunoSEQ multiplex PCR. The sample records around 35,000 clones, approximately 80% being singletons. The data derive from a study of monozygotic twins with cystic fibrosis. Study-wide findings and caveats: V usage most resembled the co-twin in 13 of 16 pairs.

The clonotype comes from a girl aged 2 to 10 with cystic fibrosis. Sample: blood. The chain is built from TRBV5-4 and TRBJ2-7; D is unresolved. This chain's CDR3 is CASSFRNSYEQYF. CDR3 in DNA: TGTGCCAGCAGCTTTCGTAACAGCTACGAGCAGTACTTC.